Below, one TCR beta chain is given with its context. Antigen specificity is unknown. Other DNA sequences in this sample translate to the same CDR3. The entirety of the isolated RNA underwent reverse transcription, so expressed TCRB transcripts were sequenced. There were 3 million to 4 million reads on average in the naive, central memory and regulatory T cell samples. Sequencing used immunoSEQ multiplex PCR; TCRdb keeps in-frame clones, though not all of them. The sample consists of 900,000 or so clones, roughly 15% of them appearing once. All sorted populations exceeded 95% purity. This sample is drawn from a study of beta chain features in type 1 diabetes. Looking at the study overall: Patients shared similar age, gender and cell yields with healthy donors. Findings and limits, study-wide: VDJ junctions from patients with type 1 diabetes contained fewer insertions and more deletions.

Looked up from germline, CDR1 is SGHRS and CDR2 is YFSETQ. V lost 4 bases, J lost 1 base, and 6 bases stayed unmatched. The CDR3 spans 15 residues. The chain uses TRBV5-1 and TRBJ2-7; TRBD1 aligns across 9 bases. The clonotype originates from a woman aged 18-30 years in good health. The sequenced material came from naive CD4+ T cells from blood. The CDR3 sequence: CASSPTGTGSYEQYF. CDR3 DNA: TGCGCCAGCAGCCCCACCGGGACAGGGTCCTACGAGCAGTACTTC.